The 16 T cell receptor beta chains below were found in one sample sequenced in a study of blood T cell repertoires in COVID-19. Repertoires were generated with immunoSEQ multiplex PCR, while TCRdb's copy carries only in-frame clones and drops some. The sample lists roughly 67,000 clones, approximately 87% seen once, with around 1.2% in the top ten. The specimen sequenced was peripheral blood. These receptors all come from a woman aged 60-75 years with acute or convalescent COVID-19.

The chain couples TRBV3-1 (or the pseudogene TRBV3-2) to TRBJ2-1; the match to TRBD2 covers 8 bases. The length of the CDR3 is 16 residues. Per germline, CDR1 LGHDT and CDR2 YNNKEL (reference sequence). V shed 2 bases and J 0 bases; nucleotides not matched to a gene: 3. CDR3: CASSQRGGVSYNEQFF. CDR3 DNA sequence: TGTGCCAGCAGCCAACGGGGGGGGGTCTCCTACAATGAGCAGTTCTTC.

The chain has TRBV6-5 and TRBJ1-6, with 8 nucleotides matching TRBD1. From germline, CDR1 is MNHEY and CDR2 SVGAGI. V lost 6 bases, J lost 9 bases, and 7 bases stayed unmatched. The CDR3 covers 14 residues. CDR3 sequence reads: CASRQGAQFSPLHF. In DNA, the CDR3 is TGTGCCAGCAGGCAGGGGGCGCAATTTTCACCCCTCCACTTT.

Note on this clone: The junction departs from germline at one end; a sequencing error may be responsible. The chain has TRBV7-2 and TRBJ2-5; 7 bases map to TRBD2. Looked up from germline, CDR1 is SGHTA and CDR2 is FQGNSA. The CDR3 covers 13 residues. CDR3 coding DNA: TGTGCCAGCAGCTTAATCGGGGAGGGGTCTATGGACTTC. Protein product: CASSLIGEGSMDF.

V and J are TRBV2 and TRBJ1-1, with 8 bases fitting TRBD1. The CDR3 sequence is 13 residues long. Germline CDR1 reads SNHLY; CDR2 reads FYNNEI. Trimming took 11 bases from V and 0 from J; bases not matched to a gene: 5. The CDR3 loop reads CARGDRLNTEAFF. The CDR3 DNA follows: TGTGCCCGAGGGGACAGGCTGAACACTGAAGCTTTCTTT.

The V and J genes are TRBV14 and TRBJ1-1; 8 bases match TRBD1. From germline, CDR1 is SGHDN and CDR2 FVKESK. Trimming took 0 bases from V and 4 from J; bases not matched to a gene: 10. CDR3 size: 17 residues. CDR3 nucleotides: TGTGCCAGCAGCCAAGACAGGGGGCCGGTTATGGGCACTGAAGCTTTCTTT. Translating it yields CASSQDRGPVMGTEAFF.

J is TRBJ1-1 and V is TRBV11-1; D gene unclear. Trimming took 1 base from V and 10 from J, leaving 13 bases between them. Germline assignment: CDR1 SGHAT and CDR2 FQDESV (reference sequence). The CDR3 is made up of 13 amino acids. For the CDR3, the DNA is TGTGCCAGCAGCTTAGAAGAGGGCGCAGCAGCTTTCTTT. This codes for CASSLEEGAAAFF.

The chain recombines TRBV24-1 with TRBJ2-7; D is perhaps TRBD2 (5 bases). The length of the CDR3 is 11 residues. The germline V and J ends were trimmed by 8 bases and 4 bases, with 8 bases remaining between them. Germline lookup yields CDR1 KGHDR and CDR2 SFDVKD. CDR3 coding DNA: TGTGCCACCATATCGGGGTACGAGCAGTACGTC. The encoded protein is CATISGYEQYV.

V usage is TRBV4-1 and J usage is TRBJ1-2, with 8 bases lining up with TRBD1. Germline CDR1 is MGHRA and CDR2 is YSYEKL. The V and J ends lost 5 bases and 2 bases, in that order; junction bases with no gene match: 7. The CDR3 sequence is 15 residues long. The DNA of the CDR3 is TGCGCCAGCAGCTCCTCCAGGGGGCCGAACTATGGCTACACCTTC. Translated: CASSSSRGPNYGYTF.

This clone showed up just once. This chain connects TRBV10-3 to TRBJ1-2; TRBD1 aligns across 7 bases. V dropped 5 bases and J dropped 3; count of bases not matched to a gene: 6. The CDR3 consists of 14 residues. Germline V gene data show CDR1 as ENHRY and CDR2 as SYGVKD. CDR3 in DNA: TGTGCCATCAGTTCTAACAGGGGTGACTATGGCTACACCTTC. Translating it yields CAISSNRGDYGYTF.

This chain links TRBV5-6 with TRBJ2-5; 7 bases align to TRBD1. CDR3 size: 14 residues. V lost 2 bases, J lost 4 bases, and 5 bases stayed unmatched. CDR1 and CDR2 from the germline V gene are SGHDT and YYEEEE. CDR3 sequence: CASSFPQGLETQYF. The CDR3, as DNA: TGTGCCAGCAGCTTCCCACAGGGGCTAGAGACCCAGTACTTC.

This clone appeared once. The V and J genes are TRBV19 and TRBJ2-5; 8 nucleotides match TRBD1. V trimming: 4 bases; J trimming: 1 base; junction bases outside the gene matches: 2. Germline V gene data show CDR1 as LNHDA and CDR2 as SQIVND (reference sequence). CDR3 length: 14 amino acids. CDR3 region: CASSTGQGQETQYF. The CDR3 nucleotides read TGTGCCAGTAGTACAGGACAGGGCCAAGAGACCCAGTACTTC.

The chain joins TRBV24-1 to TRBJ2-2, with D possibly matching TRBD1 (7 bases). V dropped 3 bases and J dropped 5 bases, with 15 bases sitting between them. The germline gives CDR1 KGHDR, CDR2 SFDVKD. The CDR3 contains 16 residues. The CDR3 reads CATSDAGGLSTGELFF. CDR3 nucleotides: TGTGCCACCAGTGATGCAGGGGGGCTGAGTACCGGGGAGCTGTTTTTT.

This chain connects TRBV28 to TRBJ2-7, with 10 bases lining up with TRBD2. Unmatched junction bases numbered 12, after V lost 2 bases and J lost 2 bases. Germline loops: CDR1 MDHEN, CDR2 SYDVKM. There are 18 residues in the CDR3. The DNA of the CDR3 is TGTGCCAGCAGTTTAGGAAGACTAGCGGGTCCCCTTACCTACGAGCAGTACGTC. Its translation: CASSLGRLAGPLTYEQYV.

The rearrangement joins TRBV4-1 to TRBJ1-4; D might be TRBD1 (6 bases). Germline CDR1 reads MGHRA; CDR2 reads YSYEKL. The CDR3 covers 17 residues. V lost 2 bases and J 0 bases, leaving 13 bases between the germline ends. The CDR3 nucleotides read TGCGCCAGCAGCCAAAAGTTCCGGACAGCAACTAATGAAAAACTGTTTTTT. Translation gives CASSQKFRTATNEKLFF.

The chain is built from TRBV30 and TRBJ1-5, with D tentatively TRBD1 (5 bases). This CDR3 comprises 14 residues. Trimming took 3 bases from V and 4 from J, leaving 13 bases between them. CDR1 is GTSNPN and CDR2 is SVGIG in the germline V gene (reference sequence). CDR3 in amino acids: CAWSVSRANQPQHF. The CDR3 region has the DNA TGTGCCTGGAGCGTCTCCAGGGCGAATCAGCCCCAGCATTTT.

The J gene is TRBJ2-1, the V gene TRBV21-1; the table gives TRBD1 as D, unverified against the DNA. TRBV21-1 is annotated as a pseudogene. This CDR3 has 14 amino acids. The CDR3 DNA reads as TGTGCCAGCAGCAAACGAAGTCTCAGGAATGAGCAGTTCTTC. It codes for CASSKRSLRNEQFF.